The 29 T cell receptor beta chains below all came from one sample that was sequenced in a study of T cell responses to AZD1222 COVID-19 vaccine. The method was immunoSEQ multiplex PCR; TCRdb's version includes in-frame clones alone and lacks a portion of them. The table lists approximately 170,000 clones, 94% of them singletons. The sequences come from peripheral blood, collected 28 days after the second AZD1222 dose. Every receptor here comes from an adult who received the AZD1222 COVID-19 vaccine.

The rearrangement uses TRBV18 and TRBJ1-2; TRBD1 matches 9 bases. J was trimmed by 6 bases and V by 4 bases; bases with no gene match: 6. Per germline, CDR1 KGHSH and CDR2 LQKENI. The CDR3 has 14 residues. CDR3 DNA sequence: TGTGCCAGCTCACTAGTAGGGACAGGGAATGGCTACACCTTC. Translated, it gives CASSLVGTGNGYTF. Full variable domain (rest looked up from reference TRBV18 and TRBJ1-2): NAGVMQNPRHLVRRRGQEARLRCSPMKGHSHVYWYRQLPEEGLKFMVYLQKENIIDESGMPKERFSAEFPKEGPSILRIQQVVRGDSAAYFCASSLVGTGNGYTFGSGTRLTVV.

Concerning this clone itself: Sequence at one end of the junction differs from germline and may be a read error. This sequence joins TRBV29-1 and TRBJ1-4; 7 bases align to TRBD1. CDR3 length: 11 amino acids. The germline gives CDR1 SQVTM, CDR2 ANQGSEA. The CDR3 DNA reads TGCAGCGCGATTTGGGGGGACAGTAGGGTTTTT. It specifies CSAIWGDSRVF.

The chain recombines TRBV19 with TRBJ1-5; D is possibly TRBD1 (6 bases). With 3 bases removed from V and 7 bases from J, the gap between germline ends came to 10 bases. This CDR3 is 13 amino acids long. CDR1 LNHDA and CDR2 SQIVND come from the germline V gene (reference sequence). DNA for the CDR3: TGTGCCAGTAGTATTCTTGGGGGCCAGCCCCAGCATTTT. As protein: CASSILGGQPQHF.

This chain links TRBV6-1 with TRBJ2-1, with D unclear. V was trimmed by 1 base and J by 0 bases, leaving 10 bases between them. This CDR3 is 16 amino acids long. The V gene's germline CDR1 is MNHNS and CDR2 SASEGT. CDR3 region: CASSEDSKYSYNEQFF. The DNA for the CDR3 is TGTGCCAGCAGTGAAGATTCCAAATACTCCTACAATGAGCAGTTCTTC.

This chain links TRBV5-6 with TRBJ1-2; D gene unclear. V shed 3 bases and J shed 1 base, with 16 bases lying between them. From germline, CDR1 is SGHDT and CDR2 YYEEEE. This CDR3 is 16 amino acids long. For the CDR3, the DNA is TGTGCCAGCAGCTACCCGGACGGCGGATTTAACTATGGCTACACCTTC. Encoded protein: CASSYPDGGFNYGYTF.

With regard to this clone: This CDR3 is also generated by other DNA sequences in the sample. V is TRBV12-3 or TRBV12-4 and J is TRBJ2-5, with 10 bases matching TRBD1. The ends lost 6 bases at V and 5 bases at J; junction bases unmatched: 3. The CDR3 has 13 amino acids. The CDR3 nucleotides read TGTGCCAGCAGCCGGGACAGGGGCGAGACCCAGTACTTC. Amino acid sequence: CASSRDRGETQYF.

The V call is TRBV4-3, the J call TRBJ2-7; TRBD2 matches 9 bases. The V and J ends lost 4 bases and 7 bases, in that order; junction bases with no gene match: 14. Germline loops: CDR1 LGHNA, CDR2 YSLEER. CDR3 length: 16 residues. As DNA, the CDR3 is TGCGCCAGCAGCCCTCGAGGGGTAGCGGGAGAAAAAGAGCAGTACTTC. Its protein product is CASSPRGVAGEKEQYF.

The chain employs TRBV6-5 and TRBJ1-2; D is unresolved. The length of the CDR3 is 12 residues. The V gene's germline CDR1 is MNHEY and CDR2 SVGAGI. V lost 8 bases and J 8 bases, leaving 15 bases between the germline ends. CDR3 residues: CASGSPTIGYTF. The CDR3 region has the DNA TGTGCCAGCGGCTCACCAACTATCGGCTACACCTTC.

On this clone: A read error may produce the germline difference seen at one junction end. J is TRBJ1-2 and V is TRBV11-2, with D hard to call. Germline V gene data show CDR1 as SGHAT and CDR2 as FQNNGV. This CDR3 comprises 11 residues. Here the CDR3 reads CASSQSLKNSF. CDR3 sequence (DNA): TGTGCCAGCAGCCAGTCGTTAAAGAATTCATTC.

This chain links TRBV5-6 with TRBJ1-1, with unresolved D. The length of the CDR3 is 14 residues. The V gene lost 4 bases and the J gene lost 1 base, with 11 bases spanning the gap. Germline CDR1 reads SGHDT; CDR2 reads YYEEEE. CDR3 amino acids: CASSPTRRNTEAFF. The CDR3 bases are TGTGCCAGCAGCCCCACCCGCAGGAACACTGAAGCTTTCTTT.

V usage is TRBV18 and J usage is TRBJ2-2, with TRBD2 matching 10 bases. The CDR3 consists of 16 residues. Per the germline V gene, CDR1 is KGHSH and CDR2 is LQKENI. The trim removed 2 bases at V and 8 bases at J, leaving 8 bases unmatched. CDR3 nucleotides: TGTGCCAGCTCACCAAATCCTAGCGGGAGTCGAGGGGAGCTGTTTTTT. This translates into CASSPNPSGSRGELFF. Complete variable domain (other parts from reference TRBV18 and TRBJ2-2): NAGVMQNPRHLVRRRGQEARLRCSPMKGHSHVYWYRQLPEEGLKFMVYLQKENIIDESGMPKERFSAEFPKEGPSILRIQQVVRGDSAAYFCASSPNPSGSRGELFFGEGSRLTVL.

V and J are TRBV3-1 (or the pseudogene TRBV3-2) and TRBJ1-2; tentatively, D is TRBD1 (6 bases). The CDR3 is made up of 13 amino acids. Germline CDR1 reads LGHDT; CDR2 reads YNNKEL (reference sequence). V was clipped by 1 base and J by 7 bases, with 10 bases between them. DNA for the CDR3: TGTGCCAGCAGCCAAGTCGCAGGGGTTGGCTACACCTTC. This codes for CASSQVAGVGYTF.

This clone occurred once. The rearrangement uses TRBV3-1 (or the pseudogene TRBV3-2) and TRBJ2-1; 7 bases are a match to TRBD2. Looked up from germline, CDR1 is LGHDT and CDR2 is YNNKEL (reference sequence). V shed 6 bases, J shed 4 bases, and the junction held 9 bases outside the gene matches. The CDR3 is made up of 15 amino acids. CDR3 region: CASSRGSLFYNEQFF. For the CDR3, the DNA is TGTGCCAGCAGTCGCGGGAGCTTATTTTACAATGAGCAGTTCTTC.

The table lists this clone with a few counts. The chain carries TRBV30 and TRBJ2-7; 10 bases line up with TRBD2. This CDR3 comprises 14 residues. V lost 2 bases, J lost 2 bases, and 3 bases stayed unmatched. Germline V gene sequence: CDR1 GTSNPN, CDR2 SVGIG (reference sequence). The CDR3 spells CAWSTAGGTYEQYF. The CDR3 coding sequence is TGTGCCTGGAGTACAGCGGGAGGGACCTACGAGCAGTACTTC.

J is TRBJ1-2 and V is TRBV9; D might be TRBD1 (6 bases). Deletions cut 4 bases from V and 7 bases from J, with 11 bases between. This CDR3 comprises 12 residues. Germline values: CDR1 SGDLS, CDR2 YYNGEE. CDR3: CASSPRGGGYTF. The CDR3 DNA is TGTGCCAGCAGCCCAAGGGGGGGTGGCTACACCTTC.

J is TRBJ2-5 and V is TRBV6-5; D gene ambiguous. Germline CDR1 reads MNHEY; CDR2 reads SVGAGI. The CDR3 runs to 15 residues. The germline V and J ends were trimmed by 2 bases and 5 bases, with 15 bases remaining between them. CDR3 in amino acids: CASSYEGAHRETQYF. The DNA for the CDR3 is TGTGCCAGCAGTTACGAAGGAGCCCACCGTGAGACCCAGTACTTC.

V is TRBV6-5 and J is TRBJ2-3, with D possibly being TRBD2 (5 bases). Trimming left V 11 bases short and J 6 bases short, with 15 bases between. This CDR3 is built from 12 residues. CDR1 and CDR2 from the germline V gene are MNHEY and SVGAGI. The chain's CDR3 is CAAGVSVDTQYF. The CDR3, as DNA: TGTGCCGCCGGGGTTTCAGTCGATACGCAGTATTTT.

The rearrangement joins TRBV6-1 to TRBJ2-7; 7 bases are shared with TRBD1. The V gene end was trimmed by 2 bases and the J gene end by 6 bases; junction bases not matched to a gene: 10. Per the germline V gene, CDR1 is MNHNS and CDR2 is SASEGT. This CDR3 contains 15 residues. CDR3 in DNA: TGTGCCAGCAGTGAACCGACAGGGTTAGGGCGCGAGCAGTACTTC. Residues: CASSEPTGLGREQYF.

The gene calls are TRBV4-2 and TRBJ2-1; 7 positions agree with TRBD2. V gave up 3 bases and J gave up 0 bases; unmatched junction bases: 5. CDR1 LGHNA and CDR2 YNFKEQ come from the germline V gene. This CDR3 is 16 amino acids long. In DNA form, the CDR3 reads TGTGCCAGCAGCCAGCTGGGACTAAGCTCCTACAATGAGCAGTTCTTC. Protein: CASSQLGLSSYNEQFF.

The CDR3 DNA reads TGCGCCAGCAGCTTGCTAGCTGACTCCTACAATGAGCAGTTCTTC. Translating it yields CASSLLADSYNEQFF. The chain combines TRBV5-1 with TRBJ2-1; maybe TRBD2 (5 bases). Germline loops: CDR1 SGHRS, CDR2 YFSETQ. V was clipped by 1 base and J by 0 bases, with 8 bases between them. The CDR3 is 15 amino acids.

The chain joins TRBV6-6 to TRBJ2-7; TRBD2 might be the D (6 bases). Germline V CDR1 and CDR2: MNHNY, SVGAGI (reference sequence). V was cut by 2 bases and J by 7 bases, with 12 bases left in between. The CDR3 has 13 residues. The CDR3 sequence is CASSYGGMGEQYF. For the CDR3, the DNA is TGTGCCAGCAGTTACGGGGGGATGGGGGAGCAGTACTTC.

This sequence joins TRBV6-5 and TRBJ1-6; D ambiguous. The V gene lost 2 bases and the J gene lost 10 bases, with 12 bases spanning the gap. Germline V gives CDR1 MNHEY, CDR2 SVGAGI. CDR3 length: 14 amino acids. CDR3 DNA sequence: TGTGCCAGCAGTTACATCACTGGGAGATCACCCCTCCACTTT. Translated: CASSYITGRSPLHF.

The rearrangement joins TRBV28 to TRBJ1-1; possibly TRBD1 for D (6 bases). CDR3 size: 15 residues. The V gene's germline CDR1 is MDHEN and CDR2 SYDVKM. Between the trimmed V and J ends, which lost 1 base and 3 bases, there was a span of 12 bases. The CDR3 loop reads CASSLYWTADTEAFF. For the CDR3, the DNA is TGTGCCAGCAGTTTATATTGGACAGCAGACACTGAAGCTTTCTTT.

J is TRBJ2-3 and V is TRBV7-3; 8 bases align to TRBD2. The CDR3 consists of 14 residues. CDR1 SGHTA and CDR2 FQGTGA come from the germline V gene. V lost 2 bases to trimming and J lost 4 bases; unmatched junction nucleotides: 2. This chain's CDR3 is CASSLQAGADTQYF. The CDR3, as DNA: TGTGCCAGCAGCTTACAAGCGGGAGCAGATACGCAGTATTTT.

The CDR3 is CASSLGTSGRAGGETQYF. CDR3 nucleotides: TGCGCCAGCAGCCTAGGGACTAGCGGGAGGGCCGGAGGGGAGACCCAGTACTTC. The V call is TRBV5-1, the J call TRBJ2-5; TRBD2 matches 16 bases. With V trimmed by 4 bases and J by 5 bases, 11 bases remained unmatched. This CDR3 is built from 18 residues. Germline CDR1 and CDR2: SGHRS and YFSETQ.

J is TRBJ2-1 and V is TRBV2, with 10 bases aligning to TRBD2. The germline CDR1 and CDR2 sequences are SNHLY and FYNNEI. The CDR3 is made up of 14 amino acids. Trimming at V came to 7 bases and at J to 6 bases, leaving 6 bases not matched to a gene. The CDR3 region has the DNA TGTGCCAGCATGCAGCGGGAGGGCCTCAATGAGCAGTTCTTC. This codes for CASMQREGLNEQFF.

The V and J genes are TRBV29-1 and TRBJ2-3, with 7 positions matching TRBD2. Germline V gene sequence: CDR1 SQVTM, CDR2 ANQGSEA. Unmatched junction bases numbered 11, after V lost 6 bases and J lost 5 bases. The CDR3 runs 14 residues. The CDR3, as DNA: TGCAGCGTGTTAGACTCTAGCGGTAGAGATACGCAGTATTTT. Its protein is CSVLDSSGRDTQYF.

This sequence joins TRBV2 and TRBJ1-6; 8 bases line up with TRBD1. The CDR3 spans 14 residues. Germline V lookup: CDR1 SNHLY, CDR2 FYNNEI. J lost 7 bases, V lost 8 bases, and 7 bases had no gene match. In DNA form, the CDR3 reads TGTGCCAGCTCCCCCGGGACAGGAAATTCACCCCTCCACTTT. Its protein is CASSPGTGNSPLHF.

This clone was counted ten times or more. V gene TRBV7-2 combines with J gene TRBJ2-1, with 8 bases matching TRBD1. J lost 6 bases, V lost 5 bases, and 6 bases had no gene match. Germline CDR1 is SGHTA and CDR2 is FQGNSA. CDR3 length: 14 amino acids. CDR3 DNA sequence: TGTGCCAGCAGCCTCAGGACAGGGCTCAATGAGCAGTTCTTC. The encoded protein is CASSLRTGLNEQFF.